This T cell receptor beta chain comes out of a study of post-analysis software for immune sequencing data. Overall study context: The patients showed relapsing-remitting, secondary progressive and progressive-relapsing multiple sclerosis courses. Study-level results: Compared with controls, patients had more of 4 to 6 TRBV segments, including TRBV5-6, TRBV5-1 and TRBV20-1. Controls significantly exceeded multiple sclerosis patients in normalized Chao1 diversity. Same-batch preparations were strongly co-clustered by F measure.

TCR beta cDNA libraries included unique molecular identifiers. TCRdb re-called the PCR reads through MiXCR, storing one row per CDR3 protein. The sample has approximately 730,000 distinct CDR3 sequences; roughly 27% are singletons. From germline, CDR1 is MNHEY and CDR2 SVGAGI. This CDR3 is built from 14 residues. Trimming shortened V by 5 bases and J by 5 bases, and 15 bases separated the two germline ends. In its sample, this clonotype was seen a few times. The antigen is unknown. The receptor's source is a girl under 18 with multiple sclerosis. This rearrangement joins TRBV6-5 to TRBJ1-1; D is undetermined. The sample comprised blood. The CDR3 DNA reads TGTGCCAGCAGTCCCCTCGGGTTGCGGACTGAAGCTTTCTTT. Residues: CASSPLGLRTEAFF.